The clone carrying this T cell receptor (beta chain) was found many times. The record originates from a study of regulatory T cells in long-lasting Graves disease. Both iRepertoire HTBI primers and Arm-PCR of CDR3 regions were used to build the TCR beta libraries. One entry per CDR3 protein results from TCRdb running MiXCR on the multiplex PCR reads. The sample has about 440,000 distinct CDR3 sequences, about 16% seen once; the top ten hold 20% to 25%. CDR1 is SNHLY, CDR2 FYNNEI, per germline. V was clipped by 7 bases and J by 0 bases; unmatched bases: 1. This CDR3 contains 13 residues. Time point given: newly diagnosed GD, antithyroid drugs for less than 3 months. Extracted PBMC RNA gave rise to the TCR library. These sequences were also reported in another study, on T cells in Graves' hyperthyroidism and ophthalmopathy. In that study: Based on clinical symptoms, serum thyroxine and TRAb, thyroid ultrasound and orbital computed tomography, diagnoses were reached. The primer set for the first-round RT-PCR of the TCR CDR3 was HTBI.

V gene TRBV2 combines with J gene TRBJ2-3; 7 bases are a match to TRBD2. The receptor comes from a young woman with Graves disease. The starting material was peripheral blood mononuclear cells (PBMCs), obtained at new diagnosis, from a patient treated with antithyroid drugs. In DNA, the CDR3 is TGTGCCAGCAAGCGGGACAGCACAGATACGCAGTATTTT. This translates into CASKRDSTDTQYF. The full variable domain, completed using reference TRBV2 and TRBJ2-3, is EPEVTQTPSHQVTQMGQEVILRCVPISNHLYFYWYRQILGQKVEFLVSFYNNEISEKSEIFDDQFSVERPDGSNFTLKIRSTKLEDSAMYFCASKRDSTDTQYFGPGTRLTVL.